These T cell receptor beta chains were read from a single sample in a study of blood T cell repertoires in COVID-19. Clones were read by immunoSEQ multiplex PCR, and TCRdb kept only the in-frame ones, dropping some. The sample lists about 160,000 clones; less than 85% were seen once. The sample comprised peripheral blood. Source of these receptors: a woman aged 40-49 years with COVID-19, enrolled during active disease. Each CDR3 is given with its conserved first and last residue. A D gene is named only where the DNA matches it firmly. Clone size is shown for a subset of rows, as once, few, many or a class of expanded clone.

d_gene	v_gene	abundance	j_gene	CDR3nt	CDR3aa
NA	TRBV18	NA	TRBJ2-2	TGTGCCAGCTCACCAAGGAGGGGTGACACCGGGGAGCTGTTTTTT	CASSPRRGDTGELFF
NA	TRBV7-6	NA	TRBJ1-4	TGTGCCAGCAGCCGTGACGCCGGGGGAGATAATGAAAAACTGTTTTTT	CASSRDAGGDNEKLFF
TRBD1	TRBV5-1	many	TRBJ2-2	TGCGCCAGCAGCTTGGAGGGCGGGACAGGGAACACCGGGGAGCTGTTTTTT	CASSLEGGTGNTGELFF
TRBD1	TRBV9	NA	TRBJ2-4	TGTGCCAGCAGTGATGACAGGGGTGACAAAAACATTCAGTACTTC	CASSDDRGDKNIQYF
TRBD1	TRBV7-8	NA	TRBJ1-6	TGTGCCAGCAGCTTAGTCGGGACAGGCAATTCACCCCTCCACTTT	CASSLVGTGNSPLHF
TRBD2	TRBV28	NA	TRBJ2-7	TGTGCCAGCAGTTTACAAGCGGGAGCCTACGAGCAGTACTTC	CASSLQAGAYEQYF
TRBD1	TRBV10-1	NA	TRBJ2-1	TGCGCCAGCAGTGGCCCCGGGACAGGATGGTTCTTC	CASSGPGTGWFF
NA	TRBV3-1/TRBV3-2	NA	TRBJ1-2	TGTGCCAGCAGCCCCCCGACAGGCCGCGGCTACACCTTC	CASSPPTGRGYTF
TRBD1	TRBV6-5	NA	TRBJ1-2	TGTGCCAGCATGATCACAGGGGATTTGGGCTACACCTTC	CASMITGDLGYTF
NA	TRBV10-3	NA	TRBJ1-5	TGTGCCATCCGAGGACAGCCCAATCAGCCCCAGCATTTT	CAIRGQPNQPQHF
TRBD1	TRBV2	NA	TRBJ1-2	TGTGCCAGCAGTGAAGGGACAGGGGGGTTCGGCTATGGCTACACCTTC	CASSEGTGGFGYGYTF
NA	TRBV6-1	NA	TRBJ2-2	TGTGCCAGCACCAAAGCGGACCTGAACACCGGGGAGCTGTTTTTT	CASTKADLNTGELFF
NA	TRBV28	NA	TRBJ2-1	TGTGCCAGCCTAAGACAGGTTTTCGGCAATGAGCAGTTCTTC	CASLRQVFGNEQFF
NA	TRBV13	once	TRBJ1-2	TGTGCCAGCAGTAAAATAGCACGCGGGGGGGCTGGCTATGGCTACACCTTC	CASSKIARGGAGYGYTF
TRBD1	TRBV6-1	many	TRBJ1-4	TGTGCCAGCAGTGAAACCCCGGGACAGGCCGGTGAAAAACTGTTTTTT	CASSETPGQAGEKLFF
TRBD1	TRBV27	few	TRBJ2-3	TGTGCCAGCAGTCATGACAGGGGCGGGAAGGGGTCTTTT	CASSHDRGGKGSF
NA	TRBV27	NA	TRBJ1-3	TGTGCCAGCAAATCATTGGGGCTTGGAAACACCATATATTTT	CASKSLGLGNTIYF
TRBD2	TRBV19	NA	TRBJ2-3	TGTGCCAGTAGTAGCGGGAGTAAGTCAGATACGCAGTATTTT	CASSSGSKSDTQYF
NA	TRBV7-9	NA	TRBJ2-7	TGTGCCAGCAGCCCCCCGGGGACTTTCGAGCAGTACTTC	CASSPPGTFEQYF
TRBD2	TRBV9	few	TRBJ2-2	TGTGCCAGCAGCCTCCAAGCGGGAGGCGTGACCGGGGAGCTGTTTTTT	CASSLQAGGVTGELFF
NA	TRBV7-9	NA	TRBJ2-3	TGTGCCAGCAGCGTAGATTACACAGATACGCAGTATTTT	CASSVDYTDTQYF
TRBD1	TRBV2	NA	TRBJ2-7	TGTGCCAGCAGTGAGGACAGGGGAATCACCTACGAGCAGTACTTC	CASSEDRGITYEQYF
NA	TRBV19	few	TRBJ1-1	TGTGCCAGTGGAATACCGGGAGGTGAGACTGAAGCTTTCTTT	CASGIPGGETEAFF
NA	TRBV11-2	NA	TRBJ2-5	TGTGCCAGCAGCTTAATGGGGAGACAAGAGACCCAGTACTTC	CASSLMGRQETQYF
TRBD2	TRBV19	once	TRBJ2-5	TGTGCCAGTCGGACTAGCGGGAGCCTAGAAGAGACCCAGTACTTC	CASRTSGSLEETQYF
NA	TRBV6-6	NA	TRBJ2-1	TGTGCCAGTCAGGGCAATGAGCAGTTCTTC	CASQGNEQFF
NA	TRBV5-5	NA	TRBJ2-1	TGTGCCAGCAGCTCAACGGGACTCGTCAATGAGCAGTTCTTC	CASSSTGLVNEQFF
TRBD2	TRBV10-1	NA	TRBJ2-1	TGCGCCAGCAGTAAAACTAGCGGATTCAATGAGCAGTTCTTC	CASSKTSGFNEQFF
TRBD1	TRBV9	NA	TRBJ1-2	TGTGCCAGCAGCACCCAGGGACAGGGGGCGATTGGCTACACCTTC	CASSTQGQGAIGYTF
NA	TRBV19	NA	TRBJ2-7	TGTGCCAGTAGTATAGATCTCAGGGGCTACTACGAGCAGTACTTC	CASSIDLRGYYEQYF
NA	TRBV19	NA	TRBJ1-5	TGTGCCAGTAGTATGAACAGGGGCAATCAGCCCCAGCATTTT	CASSMNRGNQPQHF
NA	TRBV19	NA	TRBJ1-1	TGTGCCAGTAGTCGTTCCACGGGGAACACTGAAGCTTTCTTT	CASSRSTGNTEAFF
NA	TRBV27	NA	TRBJ2-3	TGTGCCAGCAGTTTCCAGGCGCAGTATTTT	CASSFQAQYF